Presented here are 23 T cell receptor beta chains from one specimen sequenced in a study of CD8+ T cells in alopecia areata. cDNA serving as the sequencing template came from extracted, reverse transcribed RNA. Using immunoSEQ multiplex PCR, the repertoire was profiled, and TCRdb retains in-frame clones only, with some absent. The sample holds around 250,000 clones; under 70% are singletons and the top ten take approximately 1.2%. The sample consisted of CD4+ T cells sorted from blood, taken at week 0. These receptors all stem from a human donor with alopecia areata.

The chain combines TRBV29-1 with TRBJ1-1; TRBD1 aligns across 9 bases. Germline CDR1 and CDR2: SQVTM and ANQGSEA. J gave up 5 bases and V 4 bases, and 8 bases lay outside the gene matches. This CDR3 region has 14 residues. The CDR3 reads CSVVRTGVGTEAFF. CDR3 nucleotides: TGCAGCGTTGTTCGGACAGGGGTGGGGACTGAAGCTTTCTTT.

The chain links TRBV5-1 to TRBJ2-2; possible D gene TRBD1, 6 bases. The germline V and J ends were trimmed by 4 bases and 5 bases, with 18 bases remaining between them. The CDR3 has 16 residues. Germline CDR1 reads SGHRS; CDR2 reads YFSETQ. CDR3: CASSESRGRGTGELFF. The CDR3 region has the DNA TGCGCCAGCAGCGAGAGCAGGGGACGAGGAACCGGGGAGCTGTTTTTT.

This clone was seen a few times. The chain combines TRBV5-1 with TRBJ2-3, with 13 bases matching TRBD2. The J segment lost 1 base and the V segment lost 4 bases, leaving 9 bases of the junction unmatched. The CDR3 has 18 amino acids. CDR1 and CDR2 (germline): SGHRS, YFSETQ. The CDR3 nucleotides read TGCGCCAGCAGCCCCAACCCGGGACTAGCGGGGCGCACAGATACGCAGTATTTT. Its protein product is CASSPNPGLAGRTDTQYF.

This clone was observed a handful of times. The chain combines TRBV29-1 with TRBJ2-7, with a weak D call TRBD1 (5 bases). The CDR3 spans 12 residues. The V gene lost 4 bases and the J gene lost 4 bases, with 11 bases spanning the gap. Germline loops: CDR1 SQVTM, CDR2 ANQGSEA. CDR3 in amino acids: CSVGQSLYEQYF. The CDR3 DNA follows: TGCAGCGTTGGACAGTCACTGTACGAGCAGTACTTC.

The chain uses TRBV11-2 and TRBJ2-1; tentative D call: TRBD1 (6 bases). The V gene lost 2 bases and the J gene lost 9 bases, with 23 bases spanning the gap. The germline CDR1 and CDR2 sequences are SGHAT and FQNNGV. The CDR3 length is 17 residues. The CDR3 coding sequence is TGTGCCAGCAGCTTATTCAGGGGAGACCTTCTAGGGAGTGAGCAGTTCTTC. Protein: CASSLFRGDLLGSEQFF.

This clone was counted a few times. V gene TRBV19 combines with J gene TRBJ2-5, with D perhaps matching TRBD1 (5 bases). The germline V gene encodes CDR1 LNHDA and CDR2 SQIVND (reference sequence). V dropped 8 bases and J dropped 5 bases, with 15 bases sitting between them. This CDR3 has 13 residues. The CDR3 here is CASAPPPGETQYF. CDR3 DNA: TGTGCCAGTGCCCCCCCGCCAGGGGAGACCCAGTACTTC.

The CDR3 nucleotides read TGTGCCTGGAGTTACAGGGTGGGGACTGAAGCTTTCTTT. It translates to CAWSYRVGTEAFF. The chain combines TRBV30 with TRBJ1-1, with D perhaps TRBD1 (6 bases). V lost 2 bases and J 5 bases, leaving 12 bases between the germline ends. The germline V gene encodes CDR1 GTSNPN and CDR2 SVGIG (reference sequence). The CDR3 spans 13 residues. Using reference TRBV30 and TRBJ1-1 for the parts outside the CDR3, the full variable domain is SQTIHQWPATLVQPVGSPLSLECTVEGTSNPNLYWYRQAAGRGLQLLFYSVGIGQISSEVPQNLSASRPQDRQFILSSKKLLLSDSGFYLCAWSYRVGTEAFFGQGTRLTVV.

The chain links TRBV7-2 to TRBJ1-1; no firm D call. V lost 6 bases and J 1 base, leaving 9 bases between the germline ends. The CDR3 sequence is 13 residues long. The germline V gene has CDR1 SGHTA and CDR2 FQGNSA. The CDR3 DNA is TGTGCCAGCAGTCATGGACGGAACACTGAAGCTTTCTTT. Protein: CASSHGRNTEAFF.

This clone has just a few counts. The DNA of the CDR3 is TGTGCCTGGGGGACAGTGAGCTACACCTTC. Protein product: CAWGTVSYTF. The V and J genes are TRBV30 and TRBJ1-2; 7 nucleotides line up with TRBD1. The CDR3 loop spans 10 amino acids. The V gene's germline CDR1 is GTSNPN and CDR2 SVGIG (reference sequence). Trimming at V came to 5 bases and at J to 9 bases, leaving 3 bases not matched to a gene.

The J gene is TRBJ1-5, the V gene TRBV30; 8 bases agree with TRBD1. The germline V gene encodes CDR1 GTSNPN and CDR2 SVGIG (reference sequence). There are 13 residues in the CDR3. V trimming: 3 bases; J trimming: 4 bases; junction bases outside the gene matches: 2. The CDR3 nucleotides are TGTGCCTGGAGAGGACAGGGAAATCAGCCCCAGCATTTT. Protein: CAWRGQGNQPQHF.

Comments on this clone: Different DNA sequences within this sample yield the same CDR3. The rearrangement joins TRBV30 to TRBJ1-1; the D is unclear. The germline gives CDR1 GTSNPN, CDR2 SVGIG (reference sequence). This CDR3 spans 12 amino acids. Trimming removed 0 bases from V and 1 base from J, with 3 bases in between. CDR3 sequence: CAWSVRNTEAFF. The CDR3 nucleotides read TGTGCCTGGAGTGTACGGAACACTGAAGCTTTCTTT.

Here the CDR3 reads CATSRSGETQYF. Written as DNA, the CDR3 is TGTGCCACCAGCAGATCCGGAGAGACCCAGTACTTC. V and J are TRBV15 and TRBJ2-5, with unresolved D. From germline, CDR1 is LNHNV and CDR2 YYDKDF (reference sequence). This CDR3 has 12 amino acids. With 2 bases removed from V and 4 bases from J, the gap between germline ends came to 5 bases.

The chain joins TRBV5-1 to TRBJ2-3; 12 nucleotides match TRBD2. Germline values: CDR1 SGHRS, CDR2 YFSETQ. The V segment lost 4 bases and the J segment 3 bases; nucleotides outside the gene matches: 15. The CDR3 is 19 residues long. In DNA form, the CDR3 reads TGCGCCAGCAGCCTGATCCCTAGCGGGGGGGCGAGACGGACAGATACGCAGTATTTT. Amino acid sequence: CASSLIPSGGARRTDTQYF.

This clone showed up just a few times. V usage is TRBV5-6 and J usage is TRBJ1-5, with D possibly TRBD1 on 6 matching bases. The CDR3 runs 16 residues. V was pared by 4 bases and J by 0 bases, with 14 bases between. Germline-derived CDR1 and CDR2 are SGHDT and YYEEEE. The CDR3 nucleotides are TGTGCCAGCAGCCGGACAGCTCCCAATAGCAATCAGCCCCAGCATTTT. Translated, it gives CASSRTAPNSNQPQHF. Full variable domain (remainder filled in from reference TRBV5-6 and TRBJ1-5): DAGVTQSPTHLIKTRGQQVTLRCSPKSGHDTVSWYQQALGQGPQFIFQYYEEEERQRGNFPDRFSGHQFPNYSSELNVNALLLGDSALYLCASSRTAPNSNQPQHFGDGTRLSIL.

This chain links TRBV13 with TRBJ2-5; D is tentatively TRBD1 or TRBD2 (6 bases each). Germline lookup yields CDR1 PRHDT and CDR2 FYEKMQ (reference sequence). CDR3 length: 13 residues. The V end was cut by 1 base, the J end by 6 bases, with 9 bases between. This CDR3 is CASSLEGGQTQYF. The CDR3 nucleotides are TGTGCCAGCAGCTTAGAGGGGGGACAGACCCAGTACTTC. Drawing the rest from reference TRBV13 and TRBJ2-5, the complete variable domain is AAGVIQSPRHLIKEKRETATLKCYPIPRHDTVYWYQQGPGQDPQFLISFYEKMQSDKGSIPDRFSAQQFSDYHSELNMSSLELGDSALYFCASSLEGGQTQYFGPGTRLLVL.

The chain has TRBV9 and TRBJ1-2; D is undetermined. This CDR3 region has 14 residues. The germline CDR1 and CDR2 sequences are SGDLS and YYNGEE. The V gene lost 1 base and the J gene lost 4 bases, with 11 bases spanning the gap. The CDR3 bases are TGTGCCAGCAGCGTATATGCGGGCGGCTATGGCTACACCTTC. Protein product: CASSVYAGGYGYTF. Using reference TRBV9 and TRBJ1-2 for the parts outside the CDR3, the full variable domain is DSGVTQTPKHLITATGQRVTLRCSPRSGDLSVYWYQQSLDQGLQFLIQYYNGEERAKGNILERFSAQQFPDLHSELNLSSLELGDSALYFCASSVYAGGYGYTFGSGTRLTVV.

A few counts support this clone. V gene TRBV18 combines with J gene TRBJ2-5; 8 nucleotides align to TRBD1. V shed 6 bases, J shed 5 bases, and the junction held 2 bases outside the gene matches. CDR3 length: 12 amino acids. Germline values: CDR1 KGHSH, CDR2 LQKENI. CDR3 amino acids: CASSTGEETQYF. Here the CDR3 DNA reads TGTGCCAGCTCGACAGGGGAGGAGACCCAGTACTTC.

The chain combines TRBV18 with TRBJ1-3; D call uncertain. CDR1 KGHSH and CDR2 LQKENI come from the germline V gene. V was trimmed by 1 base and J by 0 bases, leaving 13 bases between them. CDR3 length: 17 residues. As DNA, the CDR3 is TGTGCCAGCTCACCACTCGGGCGGGTGACCTCTGGAAACACCATATATTTT. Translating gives CASSPLGRVTSGNTIYF.

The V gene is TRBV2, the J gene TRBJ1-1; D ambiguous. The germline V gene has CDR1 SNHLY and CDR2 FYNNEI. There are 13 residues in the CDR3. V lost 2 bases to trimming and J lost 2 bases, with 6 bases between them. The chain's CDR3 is CASSEPGNTEAFF. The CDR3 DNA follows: TGTGCCAGCAGTGAACCGGGAAACACTGAAGCTTTCTTT.

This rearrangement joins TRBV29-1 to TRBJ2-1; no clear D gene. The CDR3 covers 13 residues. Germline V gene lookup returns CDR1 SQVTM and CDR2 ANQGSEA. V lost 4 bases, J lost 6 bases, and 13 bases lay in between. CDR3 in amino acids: CSVVYRVRNEQFF. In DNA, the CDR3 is TGCAGCGTTGTTTATAGGGTCCGCAATGAGCAGTTCTTC.

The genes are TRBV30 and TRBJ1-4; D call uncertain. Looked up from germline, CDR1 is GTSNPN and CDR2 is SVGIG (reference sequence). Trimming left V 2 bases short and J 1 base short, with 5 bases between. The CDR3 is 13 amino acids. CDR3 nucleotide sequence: TGTGCCTGGAGTAGCGGAACTAATGAAAAACTGTTTTTT. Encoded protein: CAWSSGTNEKLFF.

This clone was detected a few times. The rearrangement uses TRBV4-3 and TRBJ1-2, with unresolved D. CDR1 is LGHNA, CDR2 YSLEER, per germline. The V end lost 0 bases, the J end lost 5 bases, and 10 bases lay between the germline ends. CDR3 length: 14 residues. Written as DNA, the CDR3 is TGCGCCAGCAGCCAAGATAGGGCGGGGTATGGCTACACCTTC. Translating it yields CASSQDRAGYGYTF.

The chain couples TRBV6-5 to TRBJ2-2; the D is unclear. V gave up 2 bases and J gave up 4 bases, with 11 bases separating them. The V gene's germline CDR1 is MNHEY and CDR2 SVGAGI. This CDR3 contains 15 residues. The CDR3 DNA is TGTGCCAGCAGTTACGGGCTTGGCAGCACCGGGGAGCTGTTTTTT. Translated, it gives CASSYGLGSTGELFF.